The T cell receptor beta chain under discussion was sequenced for a study of blood T cells in healthy people across ages. General study results and limits: The unknown donor CMV status may have confounded expanded clonotype changes.

Collection of around 10 milliliters of peripheral blood was performed for each donor. A remark on this clonotype: Its antigen is still unknown.

A sample-barcoded 5' primer and a J-beta primer mix were used in a second PCR of about 7 to 12 cycles. At least 3 million CDR3-containing paired-end reads were obtained per sample. TCRdb itself ran the 5' RACE reads through MiXCR, one entry per CDR3 protein. Among about 970,000 distinct CDR3 sequences listed, roughly half were seen once. The V gene's germline CDR1 is SGHNT and CDR2 YENEEA. The CDR3 covers 13 residues. V dropped 0 bases and J dropped 11; count of bases not matched to a gene: 2. The origin of this receptor is a woman in her sixties or seventies in good health. The sample was blood. The chain employs TRBV11-3 and TRBJ2-5; 11 nucleotides line up with TRBD2. The CDR3, as DNA: TGTGCCAGCAGCTTAGAGACTAGCGGGATGCAGTACTTC. Amino acids: CASSLETSGMQYF.